These T cell receptor beta chains were read from a single sample in a study of radiotherapy plus CTLA-4 blockade in lung cancer. Profiled with immunoSEQ multiplex PCR; TCRdb holds only in-frame clones, not every one. Counted here are approximately 52,000 clones, approximately 80% occurring once; the ten biggest clones make up around 2.4%. Sequenced material: peripheral blood, taken from a patient treated with radiotherapy plus ipilimumab. All receptors come from a human donor with non-small cell lung cancer whose response to radiotherapy plus ipilimumab could not be evaluated. The CDR3 runs from the conserved cysteine through the conserved F or W. D genes are given only for firm matches. Some rows have no size entry. The others give once, few or many, or a class for an expanded clone.

clone size: once
D gene: TRBD2
V gene: TRBV4-2
J gene: TRBJ2-1
CDR3 protein: CASSQERLAGDNEQFF
CDR3 DNA: TGTGCCAGCAGCCAAGAGCGCCTAGCGGGGGACAATGAGCAGTTCTTC

clone size: .
D gene: TRBD1
V gene: TRBV2
J gene: TRBJ1-1
CDR3 protein: CASSLDRGGTEAFF
CDR3 DNA: TGTGCCAGCAGCCTTGACAGGGGAGGAACTGAAGCTTTCTTT

clone size: .
D gene: .
V gene: TRBV28
J gene: TRBJ1-5
CDR3 protein: CASSPPRVSNQPQHF
CDR3 DNA: TGTGCCAGCAGCCCTCCGCGGGTTAGCAATCAGCCCCAGCATTTT

clone size: .
D gene: .
V gene: TRBV5-1
J gene: TRBJ1-1
CDR3 protein: CASSLSRWGDGEAFF
CDR3 DNA: TGCGCCAGCAGCTTGTCGAGGTGGGGGGATGGAGAAGCTTTCTTT

clone size: .
D gene: TRBD1
V gene: TRBV7-2
J gene: TRBJ1-3
CDR3 protein: CASSPRQGALGNTIYF
CDR3 DNA: TGTGCCAGCAGCCCTAGACAGGGGGCGCTAGGAAACACCATATATTTT

clone size: .
D gene: .
V gene: TRBV6-5
J gene: TRBJ1-1
CDR3 protein: CASSYYEGDTEAFF
CDR3 DNA: TGTGCCAGCAGTTACTATGAGGGGGACACTGAAGCTTTCTTT

clone size: few
D gene: .
V gene: TRBV7-8
J gene: TRBJ2-1
CDR3 protein: CASSFRGSPRRFF
CDR3 DNA: TGTGCCAGCAGCTTTAGGGGTTCCCCGAGACGGTTCTTC

clone size: few
D gene: TRBD1
V gene: TRBV9
J gene: TRBJ1-1
CDR3 protein: CASSATGGGDEAFF
CDR3 DNA: TGTGCCAGCAGCGCCACAGGGGGCGGTGATGAAGCTTTCTTT

clone size: once
D gene: .
V gene: TRBV2
J gene: TRBJ1-1
CDR3 protein: CASSETLTGFNTEAFF
CDR3 DNA: TGTGCCAGCAGCGAAACTCTAACGGGTTTCAACACTGAGGCTTTCTTT

clone size: .
D gene: .
V gene: TRBV2
J gene: TRBJ1-1
CDR3 protein: CASSIQGAGVNTEAFF
CDR3 DNA: TGTGCCAGCAGCATACAGGGAGCGGGGGTGAACACTGAAGCTTTCTTT

clone size: medium-sized
D gene: .
V gene: TRBV7-9
J gene: TRBJ1-3
CDR3 protein: CASSRQGSGNTIYF
CDR3 DNA: TGTGCCAGCAGCAGGCAGGGGAGCGGAAACACCATATATTTT

clone size: .
D gene: TRBD1
V gene: TRBV27
J gene: TRBJ2-3
CDR3 protein: CASSADRGKSGTDTQYF
CDR3 DNA: TGTGCCAGCAGTGCAGACAGGGGTAAGAGTGGGACAGATACGCAGTATTTT

clone size: .
D gene: TRBD1
V gene: TRBV7-9
J gene: TRBJ2-2
CDR3 protein: CASSKPKQGRPTGELFF
CDR3 DNA: TGTGCCAGCAGCAAACCAAAACAGGGGCGCCCCACCGGGGAGCTGTTTTTT

clone size: .
D gene: .
V gene: TRBV18
J gene: TRBJ1-2
CDR3 protein: CASSPVGNPDNYGYTF
CDR3 DNA: TGTGCCAGCTCACCAGTTGGTAATCCAGATAACTATGGCTACACCTTC

clone size: .
D gene: TRBD1
V gene: TRBV30
J gene: TRBJ1-4
CDR3 protein: CAQGQGDEKLFF
CDR3 DNA: TGTGCCCAAGGACAGGGGGATGAAAAACTGTTTTTT

clone size: .
D gene: .
V gene: TRBV9
J gene: TRBJ2-7
CDR3 protein: CASSRPGHGTYEQYF
CDR3 DNA: TGTGCCAGCAGCAGACCGGGACACGGAACCTACGAGCAGTACTTC

clone size: .
D gene: TRBD2
V gene: TRBV14
J gene: TRBJ2-3
CDR3 protein: CASTRTSGSDTQYF
CDR3 DNA: TGTGCCAGCACTCGGACTAGCGGGAGTGATACGCAGTATTTT